This is a list of T cell receptor beta chains from one sample in a study of tumor-infiltrating lymphocytes in primary liver carcinoma. TCRdb reanalysed the multiplex PCR reads using MiXCR and keeps one entry per CDR3 protein. The sample lists a few hundred thousand distinct CDR3 sequences, around 50% occurring once. Specimen: peripheral blood. These receptors all stem from a woman younger than 45 with primary liver carcinoma and hepatitis B virus infection. The CDR3 runs from the conserved cysteine through the conserved F or W. D genes are given only for firm matches. Clone size, where shown, is once, few, many, or a class for clones that have expanded.

CDR3nt,CDR3aa,j_gene,v_gene,abundance,d_gene
TGTGCCAACAGCACCCCGTCCGGGACTAGCGGGAGTAATGAGCAGTTCTTC,CANSTPSGTSGSNEQFF,TRBJ2-1,TRBV13,.,TRBD2
TGTGCCAGCAGTTCGGACAGGGAATGGTCACCCCTCCACTTT,CASSSDREWSPLHF,TRBJ1-6,TRBV12-3/TRBV12-4,.,TRBD1
TGTGCCAGCAGCTTGTACTGGGATTCACCCCTCCACTTT,CASSLYWDSPLHF,TRBJ1-6,TRBV5-5,few,.
TGTGCCAGCACTAAAGGGGACAGCCTCTCACGGGGCAATCAGCCCCAGTATTTT,CASTKGDSLSRGNQPQYF,TRBJ2-3,TRBV6-1,.,TRBD1
TGTGCCAGCAGTTACTCGAACCCGCCGCGGCGGTACTTC,CASSYSNPPRRYF,TRBJ2-4,TRBV6-2/TRBV6-3,many,.
TGTGCCAGCAGTTACCCCGACAGAGAGTGGGGAAACACTGAAGCTTTCTTT,CASSYPDREWGNTEAFF,TRBJ1-1,TRBV6-2/TRBV6-3,few,.
TGTGCTAGTGGTTTGGTACAGGGGCTAGCGGAAAGGAACGAGCAGTACTTC,CASGLVQGLAERNEQYF,TRBJ2-7,TRBV12-5,few,.
TGCGCCAGCAGCCAAGTATCGTCGGACGAGCAGTACTTC,CASSQVSSDEQYF,TRBJ2-7,TRBV4-1,.,.
TGTGCCAGCAGCGCCACAGTGACAAACGGGGAGCTGTTTTTT,CASSATVTNGELFF,TRBJ2-2,TRBV12-3/TRBV12-4,few,.
TGTGCCAGCAATACGCGGGAGAGGGCCGAGCAGTTCTTC,CASNTRERAEQFF,TRBJ2-1,TRBV7-9,few,TRBD2
TGTGCCAGCGGCTTAGGGGGGACCAAAAACATTCAGTACTTC,CASGLGGTKNIQYF,TRBJ2-4,TRBV11-2,.,.
TGCAGCGTTGACACCTCGAACACCGGGGAGCTGTTTTTT,CSVDTSNTGELFF,TRBJ2-2,TRBV29-1,many,.
TGTGCCAGCAGCTTAGGCCTATCCGGGAGCAATGAGCAGTTCTTC,CASSLGLSGSNEQFF,TRBJ2-1,TRBV13,few,.
TGTGCCAGCAGGTTAGGACACATTCGCACTCCCTACGAGCAGTACTTC,CASRLGHIRTPYEQYF,TRBJ2-7,TRBV6-5,.,.
TGCAGCGTTACTATCAACACAGATACGCAGTATTTT,CSVTINTDTQYF,TRBJ2-3,TRBV29-1,many,.
TGTGCCAGCAGCTCGCCCTCGGGGTGGGCCACCGGGGAGCTGTTTTTT,CASSSPSGWATGELFF,TRBJ2-2,TRBV6-5,.,.
TGTGCCAGCAGCCCTGATGGTAGCGGATCCTACAATGAGCAGTTCTTC,CASSPDGSGSYNEQFF,TRBJ2-1,TRBV6-2/TRBV6-3,many,.
TGTGCCAGCAGAGCGACTAGCGGATTCTCTGGGGCCAACGTCCTGACTTTC,CASRATSGFSGANVLTF,TRBJ2-6,TRBV6-2/TRBV6-3,many,TRBD2
TGTGCCAGCAGGTTTTCGGGAGCTGAGGCTTACGAGCAGTACTTC,CASRFSGAEAYEQYF,TRBJ2-7,TRBV11-2,once,.
TGTGCCAGCAGCTCAAGGATAGGGGTAGAGACCCAGTACTTC,CASSSRIGVETQYF,TRBJ2-5,TRBV12-3/TRBV12-4,.,.
TGTGCCAGCAGGACAAATGGGGGAATTCAGCCCCAGCATTTT,CASRTNGGIQPQHF,TRBJ1-5,TRBV28,.,.
TGTGCCAGAAGCCAAGCCACAGTTCATTCACCCCTCCACTTT,CARSQATVHSPLHF,TRBJ1-6,TRBV14,once,.
TGTGTCAGCAGTTACGGGGCCTTCACAGATACGCAGTATTTT,CVSSYGAFTDTQYF,TRBJ2-3,TRBV6-2/TRBV6-3,.,.